These 21 T cell receptor beta chains were sequenced from one sample in a study of blood T cell repertoires in COVID-19. The protocol was immunoSEQ multiplex PCR, while the TCRdb copy is restricted to in-frame clones and leaves out a portion. The repertoire holds 220,000 or so clones, with 80% to 85% as singletons. Material: PBMCs or T cells enriched from blood (not recorded which). The origin of the receptors is a woman aged 40 to 50 who had recovered from COVID-19.

The chain carries TRBV19 and TRBJ2-1; 12 bases align to TRBD2. V gave up 3 bases and J gave up 3 bases; unmatched junction bases: 3. The CDR3 contains 16 residues. Germline V gene sequence: CDR1 LNHDA, CDR2 SQIVND (reference sequence). The CDR3 sequence: CASSIGLAGFYNEQFF. The CDR3 DNA is TGTGCCAGTAGTATCGGACTAGCGGGATTCTACAATGAGCAGTTCTTC.

This rearrangement joins TRBV7-3 to TRBJ2-3; perhaps TRBD2 as D (7 bases). CDR3 length: 15 residues. Trimming pared 3 bases from V and 4 bases from J, leaving 14 bases between. The V gene's germline CDR1 is SGHTA and CDR2 FQGTGA. The CDR3 DNA is TGTGCCAGCAGCTTGTCTGGGGGGGCTGCAGATACGCAGTATTTT. Amino acid sequence: CASSLSGGAADTQYF.

The chain is built from TRBV3-1 (or the pseudogene TRBV3-2) and TRBJ2-7; 8 positions match TRBD2. The CDR3 sequence is 16 residues long. V gave up 7 bases and J gave up 4 bases; unmatched junction bases: 15. Germline CDR1 is LGHDT and CDR2 is YNNKEL (reference sequence). The chain's CDR3 is CASTRGGAGRHYEQYV. CDR3 in DNA: TGTGCCAGCACACGGGGGGGAGCGGGACGGCATTACGAGCAGTACGTC.

In regard to this clone: This CDR3 is also generated by other DNA sequences in the sample. The chain combines TRBV7-2 with TRBJ1-4, with D possibly TRBD1 on 6 matching bases. Deletions cut 3 bases from V and 2 bases from J, with 10 bases between. The CDR3 consists of 15 residues. Germline lookup yields CDR1 SGHTA and CDR2 FQGNSA. CDR3 protein: CASSLTGPTNEKLFF. The DNA for the CDR3 is TGTGCCAGCAGCTTGACAGGTCCCACTAATGAAAAACTGTTTTTT. Full variable domain (remainder filled in from reference TRBV7-2 and TRBJ1-4): GAGVSQSPSNKVTEKGKDVELRCDPISGHTALYWYRQSLGQGLEFLIYFQGNSAPDKSGLPSDRFSAERTGGSVSTLTIQRTQQEDSAVYLCASSLTGPTNEKLFFGSGTQLSVL.

This clone was detected ten times or more. This CDR3 reads CASSPGQGSGYTF. DNA of the CDR3: TGTGCCAGCAGCCCTGGACAGGGAAGTGGCTACACCTTC. The chain uses TRBV27 and TRBJ1-2; 8 nucleotides match TRBD1. Germline V gene data show CDR1 as MNHEY and CDR2 as SMNVEV (reference sequence). CDR3 length: 13 residues. Trimming removed 6 bases from V and 7 bases from J; junction bases left unmatched: 7.

The gene calls are TRBV29-1 and TRBJ1-1; D possibly corresponds to TRBD1 (6 bases). The CDR3 runs to 13 residues. V was pared by 5 bases and J by 5 bases, with 15 bases between. CDR1 and CDR2 (germline): SQVTM, ANQGSEA. The CDR3 nucleotides read TGCAGCGTTAAACAGGGCGCCGGTACTGAAGCTTTCTTT. Protein product: CSVKQGAGTEAFF.

The V call is TRBV11-2, the J call TRBJ2-4; TRBD1 matches 8 bases. In germline, CDR1 is SGHAT, CDR2 FQNNGV. The CDR3 has 17 amino acids. Trimming took 4 bases from V and 1 from J; bases not matched to a gene: 9. CDR3: CASSSRTGLIAKNIQYF. The CDR3 region has the DNA TGTGCCAGCAGCTCTCGGACAGGGTTGATTGCCAAAAACATTCAGTACTTC.

This clone was seen a single time. This rearrangement joins TRBV19 to TRBJ2-5; TRBD2 is a possible D gene (5 bases). Germline CDR1 is LNHDA and CDR2 is SQIVND (reference sequence). V lost 5 bases and J lost 1, with 14 bases in between. This CDR3 has 15 residues. The chain's CDR3 is CASSLLTGSQETQYF. The CDR3 nucleotides read TGTGCCAGTAGTCTTTTAACGGGATCCCAAGAGACCCAGTACTTC.

In this sample, this clone turned up a few times. This rearrangement joins TRBV30 to TRBJ2-5, with D maybe TRBD2 (5 bases). The germline CDR1 and CDR2 sequences are GTSNPN and SVGIG (reference sequence). The V and J ends lost 2 bases and 4 bases respectively, with 14 bases between them. The CDR3 is 14 residues long. CDR3 DNA sequence: TGTGCCTGGAGTTCAGGACTTGCGGGAGAGACCCAGTACTTC. This gives the protein CAWSSGLAGETQYF.

This rearrangement joins TRBV11-2 to TRBJ2-1; D is uncertain. V was clipped by 6 bases and J by 10 bases, with 16 bases between them. The CDR3 has 13 amino acids. Germline V gene data show CDR1 as SGHAT and CDR2 as FQNNGV. The CDR3 DNA sequence: TGTGCCAGCAGGACTCTGAGGTCAAACGAGCAGTTCTTC. Amino acid sequence: CASRTLRSNEQFF. Full variable domain (rest looked up from reference TRBV11-2 and TRBJ2-1): EAGVAQSPRYKIIEKRQSVAFWCNPISGHATLYWYQQILGQGPKLLIQFQNNGVVDDSQLPKDRFSAERLKGVDSTLKIQPAKLEDSAVYLCASRTLRSNEQFFGPGTRLTVL.

The sample holds one count of this clone. The rearrangement links TRBV5-4 to TRBJ1-2, with D maybe TRBD1 (5 bases). Trimming pared 0 bases from V and 8 bases from J, leaving 8 bases between. The CDR3 has 12 amino acids. Germline lookup yields CDR1 SGHNT and CDR2 YYREEE (reference sequence). This CDR3 reads CASSLAGQGYTF. The DNA for the CDR3 is TGTGCCAGCAGCTTGGCAGGACAAGGCTACACCTTC. The entire variable domain, with the rest obtained from reference TRBV5-4 and TRBJ1-2, is as follows: ETGVTQSPTHLIKTRGQQVTLRCSSQSGHNTVSWYQQALGQGPQFIFQYYREEENGRGNFPPRFSGLQFPNYSSELNVNALELDDSALYLCASSLAGQGYTFGSGTRLTVV.

The chain couples TRBV12-3 or TRBV12-4 to TRBJ1-5; 7 nucleotides line up with TRBD1. The V segment lost 6 bases and the J segment 6 bases; nucleotides outside the gene matches: 2. This CDR3 has 12 residues. CDR3 amino acids: CASSWDSQPQHF. CDR3 nucleotide sequence: TGTGCCAGCAGCTGGGACAGTCAGCCCCAGCATTTT.

The V gene is TRBV5-1, the J gene TRBJ2-1, with D perhaps matching TRBD2 (5 bases). The CDR3 length is 12 residues. CDR1 and CDR2 from the germline V gene are SGHRS and YFSETQ. V dropped 1 base and J dropped 6 bases, with 5 bases sitting between them. The CDR3 DNA sequence: TGCGCCAGCAGCTTGACTAGCAATGAGCAGTTCTTC. It yields the protein CASSLTSNEQFF.

The rearrangement uses TRBV28 and TRBJ1-2; 7 bases fit TRBD1. The CDR3 has 14 amino acids. Germline V gene sequence: CDR1 MDHEN, CDR2 SYDVKM. Trimming took 3 bases from V and 6 from J; bases not matched to a gene: 7. The CDR3 DNA sequence: TGTGCCAGCAGTTTTGGAGACAGGGAAGATGGCTACACCTTC. It translates to CASSFGDREDGYTF.

The gene calls are TRBV5-4 and TRBJ2-1, with a weak D call TRBD2 (6 bases). The CDR3 contains 14 residues. The germline V and J ends were trimmed by 1 base and 6 bases, with 11 bases remaining between them. Germline loops: CDR1 SGHNT, CDR2 YYREEE (reference sequence). CDR3 sequence (DNA): TGTGCCAGCAGCTTGAGGCTAGCGACCAATGAGCAGTTCTTC. It is translated as CASSLRLATNEQFF.

The chain uses TRBV10-1 and TRBJ2-1; D uncertain. The germline V and J ends were trimmed by 0 bases and 0 bases, with 12 bases remaining between them. Germline V lookup: CDR1 WNHNN, CDR2 SYGVQD (reference sequence). The CDR3 consists of 17 residues. The CDR3 bases are TGCGCCAGCAGTGAGTCGGTAGGCGGTATCTCCTACAATGAGCAGTTCTTC. It yields the protein CASSESVGGISYNEQFF.

The chain links TRBV7-9 to TRBJ1-2; TRBD1 matches at 7 bases. This CDR3 contains 15 residues. The trim removed 5 bases at V and 1 base at J, leaving 7 bases unmatched. The germline CDR1 and CDR2 sequences are SEHNR and FQNEAQ (reference sequence). The CDR3 reads CASSLGGRINYGYTF. In DNA, the CDR3 is TGTGCCAGCAGCCTAGGGGGCAGGATTAACTATGGCTACACCTTC.

This sequence joins TRBV3-1 (or the pseudogene TRBV3-2) and TRBJ1-2, with D possibly being TRBD1 (6 bases). CDR1 and CDR2 from the germline V gene are LGHDT and YNNKEL (reference sequence). The CDR3 totals 14 residues. The V and J ends lost 6 bases and 8 bases respectively, with 19 bases between them. The CDR3 nucleotides read TGTGCCAGCAGTCGAAATGGGGGCCAGGGAGGCTACACCTTC. Residues: CASSRNGGQGGYTF.

V and J are TRBV1 and TRBJ2-7; TRBD1, the table's D call, was not compared with the DNA. TRBV1 is shown as a pseudogene. The CDR3 sequence is 15 residues long. CDR3 region: CTSSLKGHSSYEQYV. The DNA for the CDR3 is TGCACCAGCAGCCTGAAGGGGCACAGCTCCTACGAGCAGTACGTC.

This chain connects TRBV19 to TRBJ2-5; 12 nucleotides agree with TRBD2. Germline V gene lookup returns CDR1 LNHDA and CDR2 SQIVND (reference sequence). The CDR3 extends over 15 amino acids. V shed 5 bases and J 4 bases; nucleotides not matched to a gene: 5. The CDR3 bases are TGTGCCAGTAGTGTAGGACTAGCGGGAAGAGAGACCCAGTACTTC. Its protein is CASSVGLAGRETQYF.

The chain recombines TRBV7-9 with TRBJ1-6, with D perhaps matching TRBD1 (6 bases). Trimming pared 0 bases from V and 7 bases from J, leaving 10 bases between. Germline lookup yields CDR1 SEHNR and CDR2 FQNEAQ (reference sequence). The CDR3 runs 15 residues. The CDR3 region has the DNA TGTGCCAGCAGCTTAGCTGGCAGGGGAAATTCACCCCTCCACTTT. Its protein is CASSLAGRGNSPLHF. The variable domain in full, with the rest retrieved from reference TRBV7-9 and TRBJ1-6, is DTGVSQNPRHKITKRGQNVTFRCDPISEHNRLYWYRQTLGQGPEFLTYFQNEAQLEKSRLLSDRFSAERPKGSFSTLEIQRTEQGDSAMYLCASSLAGRGNSPLHFGNGTRLTVT.